Following are 26 T cell receptor beta chains from one sample sequenced in a study of technical replicates of blood from several donors. Repertoires were generated with immunoSEQ multiplex PCR, while TCRdb's copy carries only in-frame clones and drops some. Of approximately 75,000 clones in the sample, approximately 95% were seen once. Sample: T cells isolated from PBMCs. These receptors all come from a human donor in good health.

The chain is built from TRBV19 and TRBJ1-2; D is perhaps TRBD1 (6 bases). The germline V gene encodes CDR1 LNHDA and CDR2 SQIVND (reference sequence). This CDR3 contains 14 residues. Trimming cost V 3 bases and J 4 bases, with 12 bases left between them. The CDR3 loop reads CASSMGRGTYGYTF. CDR3 DNA sequence: TGTGCCAGTAGTATGGGCAGGGGAACCTATGGCTACACCTTC. Variable domain in full (rest from reference TRBV19 and TRBJ1-2): DGGITQSPKYLFRKEGQNVTLSCEQNLNHDAMYWYRQDPGQGLRLIYYSQIVNDFQKGDIAEGYSVSREKKESFPLTVTSAQKNPTAFYLCASSMGRGTYGYTFGSGTRLTVV.

The chain recombines TRBV7-2 with TRBJ1-1; no reliable D call. CDR1 SGHTA and CDR2 FQGNSA come from the germline V gene. This CDR3 spans 11 amino acids. V was cut by 1 base and J by 11 bases, with 8 bases left in between. Written as DNA, the CDR3 is TGTGCCAGCAGCTTAGGGAGAGCGGCTTTCTTT. Translated, it gives CASSLGRAAFF.

This clone is a singleton in its sample. The chain is built from TRBV25-1 and TRBJ1-2; D is undetermined. Germline V gene lookup returns CDR1 MGHDK and CDR2 SYGVNS. V lost 0 bases, J lost 7 bases, and 6 bases lay in between. The CDR3 runs to 12 residues. CDR3 region: CASSEYPGGYTF. CDR3 coding DNA: TGTGCCAGCAGTGAATATCCAGGTGGCTACACCTTC.

This clone was seen only once. The V and J genes are TRBV5-1 and TRBJ2-2; D perhaps matches TRBD1 (5 bases). The CDR3 contains 14 residues. Germline-derived CDR1 and CDR2 are SGHRS and YFSETQ. V shed 1 base and J shed 3 bases, with 7 bases lying between them. The DNA for the CDR3 is TGCGCCAGCAGCTTGCTACAGGACACCGGGGAGCTGTTTTTT. This codes for CASSLLQDTGELFF.

This chain uses TRBV6-5 with TRBJ2-1; 10 nucleotides agree with TRBD2. The J segment lost 6 bases and the V segment lost 2 bases, leaving 7 bases of the junction unmatched. The CDR3 has 16 residues. The germline V gene has CDR1 MNHEY and CDR2 SVGAGI. In DNA form, the CDR3 reads TGTGCCAGCAGTTACCCGCAGCGGGAGGGGGGCAATGAGCAGTTCTTC. Translated: CASSYPQREGGNEQFF.

This chain links TRBV18 with TRBJ2-7; tentative D call: TRBD1 (6 bases). Germline loops: CDR1 KGHSH, CDR2 LQKENI. Deletions cut 1 base from V and 3 bases from J, with 7 bases between. CDR3 length: 13 residues. The CDR3 DNA follows: TGTGCCAGCTCACCACAGACAGGCTACGAGCAGTACTTC. Translating gives CASSPQTGYEQYF.

This chain uses TRBV29-1 with TRBJ1-1; D is unclear. Trimming cost V 3 bases and J 4 bases, with 6 bases left between them. This CDR3 comprises 11 residues. The germline V gene has CDR1 SQVTM and CDR2 ANQGSEA. The chain's CDR3 is CSVDPGTEAFF. The CDR3 nucleotides read TGCAGCGTTGACCCGGGCACTGAAGCTTTCTTT.

This chain connects TRBV13 to TRBJ2-3, with D unclear. Germline lookup yields CDR1 PRHDT and CDR2 FYEKMQ (reference sequence). CDR3 length: 12 residues. Deletions cut 5 bases from V and 2 bases from J, with 5 bases between. The CDR3 bases are TGTGCCAGCAGCCCGTCCACAGATACGCAGTATTTT. It yields the protein CASSPSTDTQYF.

The gene calls are TRBV6-5 and TRBJ2-7, with 8 positions matching TRBD2. The ends lost 3 bases at V and 2 bases at J; junction bases unmatched: 9. The CDR3 length is 16 residues. Germline V CDR1 and CDR2: MNHEY, SVGAGI. CDR3: CASSYSGSGTPYEQYF. The CDR3 nucleotides read TGTGCCAGCAGTTATTCCGGTAGCGGGACCCCCTACGAGCAGTACTTC.

J is TRBJ2-2 and V is TRBV5-1; D gene ambiguous. The CDR3 spans 14 residues. Deletions cut 0 bases from V and 5 bases from J, with 8 bases between. Germline V CDR1 and CDR2: SGHRS, YFSETQ. The CDR3 DNA reads TGCGCCAGCAGCTTGGGGGCATATACCGGGGAGCTGTTTTTT. Protein product: CASSLGAYTGELFF.

This chain joins TRBV7-3 and TRBJ1-1, with a possible D match to TRBD1 (6 bases). V lost 3 bases, J lost 4 bases, and 9 bases lay in between. Germline CDR1 reads SGHTA; CDR2 reads FQGTGA. The CDR3 length is 13 residues. CDR3 in DNA: TGTGCCAGCAGCTTTAGGGGGGGCACTGAAGCTTTCTTT. Amino acids: CASSFRGGTEAFF.

V gene TRBV27 combines with J gene TRBJ1-2, with 7 nucleotides matching TRBD1. Germline CDR1 reads MNHEY; CDR2 reads SMNVEV (reference sequence). J was trimmed by 0 bases and V by 4 bases; bases with no gene match: 2. This CDR3 is 14 amino acids long. The CDR3 DNA sequence: TGTGCCAGCAGTTGGACAGGATCTAACTATGGCTACACCTTC. Amino acid sequence: CASSWTGSNYGYTF.

The V call is TRBV11-3, the J call TRBJ2-3; a possible D gene is TRBD1 (5 bases). V was cut by 0 bases and J by 2 bases, with 6 bases left in between. Germline V gene data show CDR1 as SGHNT and CDR2 as YENEEA. This CDR3 has 14 amino acids. CDR3 sequence: CASSLDRVTDTQYF. CDR3 in DNA: TGTGCCAGCAGCTTAGACAGGGTCACAGATACGCAGTATTTT.

J is TRBJ1-2 and V is TRBV19, with 8 bases that match TRBD1. Trimming cost V 2 bases and J 8 bases; bases outside gene matches: 7. The CDR3 has 14 residues. Germline CDR1 reads LNHDA; CDR2 reads SQIVND (reference sequence). The CDR3 region is CASSILGQGGGYTF. CDR3 bases: TGTGCCAGTAGTATACTTGGACAGGGAGGAGGCTACACCTTC.

This chain joins TRBV10-3 and TRBJ2-5; a possible D gene is TRBD2 (6 bases). V dropped 2 bases and J dropped 1 base, with 14 bases sitting between them. CDR1 is ENHRY, CDR2 SYGVKD, per germline. The CDR3 spans 16 residues. The CDR3 protein is CAISERVAEPQETQYF. In DNA, the CDR3 is TGTGCCATCAGTGAGAGGGTAGCGGAGCCCCAAGAGACCCAGTACTTC.

This clone was seen a single time. The chain recombines TRBV7-5 with TRBJ1-5; TRBD1 is taken as the D call from the table, unchecked against the DNA. TRBV7-5 is described as a pseudogene. CDR3 length: 18 residues. In DNA form, the CDR3 reads TGTGCCAGAAGCCTTCAGACAGGGGATAAGGGTAAACATCAGCCCCAGCATTTT. Translated, it gives CARSLQTGDKGKHQPQHF.

J is TRBJ2-3 and V is TRBV7-9; 14 bases agree with TRBD2. Germline V gene data show CDR1 as SEHNR and CDR2 as FQNEAQ (reference sequence). CDR3 length equals 16 residues. V lost 6 bases to trimming and J lost 4 bases; unmatched junction nucleotides: 6. CDR3 residues: CASRSGLAGGADTQYF. The CDR3 nucleotides read TGTGCCAGCAGATCAGGACTAGCGGGAGGCGCAGATACGCAGTATTTT.

The chain uses TRBV29-1 and TRBJ2-5; possible D gene TRBD2, 5 bases. The germline V gene has CDR1 SQVTM and CDR2 ANQGSEA. The CDR3 extends over 17 amino acids. Trimming stripped 1 base from V and 0 bases from J, with 18 bases between. The CDR3 DNA is TGCAGCGTTGAAGGTTTGAGAGCGGCAACGTACCAAGAGACCCAGTACTTC. It codes for CSVEGLRAATYQETQYF.

The chain is built from TRBV19 and TRBJ2-2; D may be TRBD2 (5 bases). CDR1 LNHDA and CDR2 SQIVND come from the germline V gene (reference sequence). This CDR3 spans 12 amino acids. Deletions cut 4 bases from V and 7 bases from J, with 7 bases between. The CDR3, as DNA: TGTGCCAGTAGTACGGGGATCGGGGAGCTGTTTTTT. Its protein product is CASSTGIGELFF.

This chain links TRBV21-1 with TRBJ2-7; the D call TRBD2 from the table was never checked on the DNA. TRBV21-1 is a pseudogene locus. The CDR3 spans 17 residues. Here the CDR3 reads CASSKSLEGTSGYEQYF. Written as DNA, the CDR3 is TGTGCCAGCAGCAAGTCTCTGGAAGGGACTAGCGGATACGAGCAGTACTTC.

The V call is TRBV18, the J call TRBJ2-1; 12 positions match TRBD2. The germline CDR1 and CDR2 sequences are KGHSH and LQKENI. This CDR3 is built from 15 residues. V was pared by 3 bases and J by 7 bases, with 4 bases of the junction left unmatched. CDR3 coding DNA: TGTGCCAGCTCACCCGGACTAGCGGGATTGAATGAGCAGTTCTTC. Its protein product is CASSPGLAGLNEQFF.

The chain's CDR3 is CASSLEAGSEQYF. Written as DNA, the CDR3 is TGTGCCAGCAGCTTAGAGGCAGGTTCCGAGCAGTACTTC. The chain employs TRBV7-9 and TRBJ2-7, with unresolved D. CDR1 SEHNR and CDR2 FQNEAQ come from the germline V gene (reference sequence). This CDR3 has 13 residues. The V end lost 1 base, the J end lost 6 bases, and 10 bases lay between the germline ends.

The rearrangement uses TRBV29-1 and TRBJ1-3; 10 bases fit TRBD1. This CDR3 spans 15 amino acids. Losses at the gene ends were 7 bases for V and 0 bases for J; bases not matched to a gene: 6. Germline CDR1 is SQVTM and CDR2 is ANQGSEA. DNA of the CDR3: TGCAGCGGAGGGGACAGGGGAAGCTCTGGAAACACCATATATTTT. Its translation is CSGGDRGSSGNTIYF.

This clone was seen more than once but under ten times. The chain employs TRBV25-1 and TRBJ2-7; D is unclear. The V end lost 1 base, the J end lost 4 bases, and 11 bases lay between the germline ends. Germline loops: CDR1 MGHDK, CDR2 SYGVNS. The CDR3 contains 14 residues. The CDR3 nucleotides are TGTGCCAGCAGTGAATCCCGACCCGGGTACGAGCAGTACTTC. This sequence encodes CASSESRPGYEQYF.

The gene calls are TRBV19 and TRBJ2-7; weak D call: TRBD2 (5 bases). This CDR3 region has 17 residues. CDR1 and CDR2 (germline): LNHDA, SQIVND (reference sequence). With 2 bases removed from V and 0 bases from J, the gap between germline ends came to 17 bases. For the CDR3, the DNA is TGTGCCAGTAGTATATCCATCGCCGGGGAGAGCTCCTACGAGCAGTACTTC. Amino acids: CASSISIAGESSYEQYF. The full variable domain, in which reference TRBV19 and TRBJ2-7 provide the parts outside the CDR3, is DGGITQSPKYLFRKEGQNVTLSCEQNLNHDAMYWYRQDPGQGLRLIYYSQIVNDFQKGDIAEGYSVSREKKESFPLTVTSAQKNPTAFYLCASSISIAGESSYEQYFGPGTRLTVT.

V and J are TRBV15 and TRBJ2-7; 9 bases line up with TRBD2. Looked up from germline, CDR1 is LNHNV and CDR2 is YYDKDF (reference sequence). The CDR3 extends over 16 amino acids. The V gene end was trimmed by 0 bases and the J gene end by 2 bases; junction bases not matched to a gene: 5. The CDR3 DNA is TGTGCCACCAGCAGAGATCGGCGGGAGGGAACCTACGAGCAGTACTTC. As protein: CATSRDRREGTYEQYF.